This TCR beta chain comes out of a study of blood T cell repertoires in COVID-19. Study-level information: Researchers got acute and convalescent COVID-19 samples from the United States, Italy and Spain.

Clones were read by immunoSEQ multiplex PCR, and TCRdb kept only the in-frame ones, dropping some. The table lists about 48,000 clones, approximately 87% of them singletons. V was pared by 4 bases and J by 10 bases, with 16 bases between. CDR1 is LGHNT, CDR2 FRNRAP, per germline. The CDR3 is 13 amino acids. The sample consisted of peripheral blood. The receptor's source is a woman aged 60-75 years with acute or convalescent COVID-19. This chain connects TRBV12-5 to TRBJ1-1; D unresolved. CDR3: CASGSLWASGAFF. CDR3 nucleotide sequence: TGTGCTAGTGGTTCCCTATGGGCTTCCGGAGCTTTCTTT.